This TCR beta chain was sequenced during a study of Graves' ophthalmopathy and Graves' hyperthyroidism. Study-wide results and caveats: Blood also contained most of the expanded thyroid clonotypes above 0.001 frequency.

This clonotype has just a few counts. Its antigen is unidentified. RNA transcripts yielded amplified TCR beta CDR3 regions. Second-round multiplex PCR came after first-round RT-PCR with HTBI primers. TCRdb re-derived calls from the multiplex PCR reads in MiXCR, one entry per CDR3 protein. Of hundreds of thousands of distinct CDR3 sequences listed, 40% are singletons. The germline V gene encodes CDR1 ENHRY and CDR2 SYGVKD. This CDR3 spans 15 amino acids. Trimming cost V 10 bases and J 2 bases, with 20 bases left between them. This receptor was taken from an adult man with Graves' ophthalmopathy. The chain couples TRBV10-3 to TRBJ1-1; no firm D call. Sequenced input: peripheral blood. The CDR3 here is CASSAPVLSNTEAFF. The DNA of the CDR3 is TGTGCCAGCAGCGCCCCTGTCCTTTCCAACACTGAAGCTTTCTTT.